Listed below are T cell receptor beta chains from one sample, sequenced in a study of read filtering for tumor transcriptome and immune sequencing. MiXCR was run by TCRdb on the reads, yielding one entry per CDR3 protein. This table holds tens of thousands of distinct CDR3 sequences, 20% found once. The sample was a population of CD138-negative cells sorted from bone marrow. The receptors here all came from a donor over 35 with multiple myeloma. Each CDR3 is given with its conserved first and last residue. The D gene is left open where the match is weak. Rows may omit the clone size; those that give it use once, few, many or a size class.

abundance: few
d_gene: TRBD1
v_gene: TRBV5-4
j_gene: TRBJ2-5
CDR3nt: TGTGCCAGCAGCCAACCGGGACAGGTACAAGAGACCCAGTACTTC
CDR3aa: CASSQPGQVQETQYF

abundance: many
d_gene: TRBD2
v_gene: TRBV12-3/TRBV12-4
j_gene: TRBJ2-5
CDR3nt: TGTGCCAGCAGTTTGTCTAGCGGGAGAGAGACCCAGTACTTC
CDR3aa: CASSLSSGRETQYF

abundance: NA
d_gene: NA
v_gene: TRBV5-1
j_gene: TRBJ2-1
CDR3nt: TGCGCCAGCAGCTTTCGCGAGTTGTACAATGAGCAGTTCTTC
CDR3aa: CASSFRELYNEQFF

abundance: many
d_gene: TRBD1
v_gene: TRBV30
j_gene: TRBJ2-4
CDR3nt: TGTGCCTGGAGAAGACAGGGCAAAAACATTCAGTACTTC
CDR3aa: CAWRRQGKNIQYF

abundance: many
d_gene: NA
v_gene: TRBV18
j_gene: TRBJ2-1
CDR3nt: TGTGCCAGCTCACCGAGAAGCTCCTACAATGAGCAGTTCTTC
CDR3aa: CASSPRSSYNEQFF

abundance: many
d_gene: TRBD1
v_gene: TRBV20-1
j_gene: TRBJ2-1
CDR3nt: TGCAGTGCTAGAGCGACAGGGTTTCCGTTAGGCAATGAGCAGTTCTTC
CDR3aa: CSARATGFPLGNEQFF

abundance: NA
d_gene: TRBD2
v_gene: TRBV28
j_gene: TRBJ2-1
CDR3nt: TGTGCCAGCAGCCTGAAAGCGGGAGAGAACAATGAGCAGTTCTTC
CDR3aa: CASSLKAGENNEQFF

abundance: few
d_gene: TRBD1
v_gene: TRBV5-1
j_gene: TRBJ1-4
CDR3nt: TGCGCCAGCAGCTCTTACAGGGGATCTGGTGAAAAACTGTTTTTT
CDR3aa: CASSSYRGSGEKLFF

abundance: many
d_gene: NA
v_gene: TRBV24-1
j_gene: TRBJ2-1
CDR3nt: TGTGCCACCAGTGCCGCCGGGACCCTGTACAATGAGCAGTTCTTC
CDR3aa: CATSAAGTLYNEQFF

abundance: many
d_gene: NA
v_gene: TRBV6-4
j_gene: TRBJ2-6
CDR3nt: TGTGCCAGCAGTGAACGGGCTGGGGCCAACGTCCTGACTTTC
CDR3aa: CASSERAGANVLTF

abundance: few
d_gene: TRBD2
v_gene: TRBV3-1
j_gene: TRBJ2-7
CDR3nt: TGTGCCAGCAGCCAGCTGACTAGCGGGAGGTTTATTCGCTCCTACGAGCAGTACTTC
CDR3aa: CASSQLTSGRFIRSYEQYF

abundance: many
d_gene: NA
v_gene: TRBV7-6
j_gene: TRBJ2-3
CDR3nt: TGTGCCAGCAGCCTACGAGTGGAGAGCACAGATACGCAGTATTTT
CDR3aa: CASSLRVESTDTQYF

abundance: NA
d_gene: NA
v_gene: TRBV20-1
j_gene: TRBJ2-7
CDR3nt: TGCATTGCAAGAGGGACTGGAAGCTACTACGAGCAGTACTTC
CDR3aa: CIARGTGSYYEQYF

abundance: many
d_gene: NA
v_gene: TRBV14
j_gene: TRBJ1-1
CDR3nt: TGTGCCAGCAGCCAAAGTGGGTACACTGAAGCTTTCTTT
CDR3aa: CASSQSGYTEAFF

abundance: NA
d_gene: NA
v_gene: TRBV5-1
j_gene: TRBJ2-2
CDR3nt: TGCGCCAGCAGCTTGGCGGGTATTCTGAACACCTGGGAGCTGTTTTTC
CDR3aa: CASSLAGILNTWELFF

abundance: many
d_gene: NA
v_gene: TRBV20-1
j_gene: TRBJ1-5
CDR3nt: TGCAGTGCGGGTGGATCTAGCAATCAGCCCCAGCATTTT
CDR3aa: CSAGGSSNQPQHF

abundance: many
d_gene: TRBD2
v_gene: TRBV29-1
j_gene: TRBJ2-3
CDR3nt: TGCAGCGTTGAAGGGGGGGGGTCCGGAGATACGCAGTATTTT
CDR3aa: CSVEGGGSGDTQYF

abundance: many
d_gene: NA
v_gene: TRBV29-1
j_gene: TRBJ2-3
CDR3nt: TGCAGCGTTGAAGAGGGGAGCGCAGATACGCAGTATTTT
CDR3aa: CSVEEGSADTQYF

abundance: few
d_gene: NA
v_gene: TRBV9
j_gene: TRBJ2-2
CDR3nt: TGTGCCAGCAGCGTAACCGGCGGGGAGCTGTTTTTT
CDR3aa: CASSVTGGELFF

abundance: NA
d_gene: TRBD2
v_gene: TRBV27
j_gene: TRBJ2-7
CDR3nt: TGTGCCAGCAGTATAACGACTAGCGGGGTAACCTACGAGCAGTACTTC
CDR3aa: CASSITTSGVTYEQYF

abundance: NA
d_gene: NA
v_gene: TRBV6-2/TRBV6-3
j_gene: TRBJ2-1
CDR3nt: TGTGCCAGCATTGCCAGAGCGCCAGAAGACAATGAGCAGTTCTTC
CDR3aa: CASIARAPEDNEQFF

abundance: many
d_gene: NA
v_gene: TRBV6-2/TRBV6-3
j_gene: TRBJ2-1
CDR3nt: TGTGCCAGCAGTTACTCTAACACTGGGTCCGATGAGCAGTTCTTC
CDR3aa: CASSYSNTGSDEQFF

abundance: many
d_gene: TRBD2
v_gene: TRBV20-1
j_gene: TRBJ2-5
CDR3nt: TGCAGTGCTCCCGGGACTAGCGGGAGATGGGGAGAGACCCAGTACTTC
CDR3aa: CSAPGTSGRWGETQYF

abundance: many
d_gene: NA
v_gene: TRBV7-2
j_gene: TRBJ2-1
CDR3nt: TGTGCCAGCAGCCCCTCCCTCCACAATGAGCAGTTCTTC
CDR3aa: CASSPSLHNEQFF

abundance: many
d_gene: TRBD2
v_gene: TRBV6-5
j_gene: TRBJ2-3
CDR3nt: TGTGCCACCAGAGGACTAGCGGGATCCACAGCTTGGGATACGCAGTATTTT
CDR3aa: CATRGLAGSTAWDTQYF

abundance: many
d_gene: NA
v_gene: TRBV12-3/TRBV12-4
j_gene: TRBJ2-1
CDR3nt: TGTGCCAGCAGGGAGCCGGGACTCTCTGTGAAGCAGTTCTTC
CDR3aa: CASREPGLSVKQFF

abundance: few
d_gene: NA
v_gene: TRBV20-1
j_gene: TRBJ1-3
CDR3nt: TGCAGTGCTAGAGTTTATCGGGGGCCGGATGGAAACACCATATATTTT
CDR3aa: CSARVYRGPDGNTIYF

abundance: many
d_gene: TRBD1
v_gene: TRBV28
j_gene: TRBJ2-7
CDR3nt: TGTGCCAGCAGTCGGGACAGCCCCTACGAGCAGTACTTC
CDR3aa: CASSRDSPYEQYF

abundance: few
d_gene: TRBD1
v_gene: TRBV19
j_gene: TRBJ2-7
CDR3nt: TGTGCCAGTAGGAGAAACGTCTTGGACAGGGAATACGAGCAGTACTTC
CDR3aa: CASRRNVLDREYEQYF

abundance: many
d_gene: TRBD2
v_gene: TRBV20-1
j_gene: TRBJ2-1
CDR3nt: TGCAGTGCTAGAGGAGGGACTAGCGGGAGGACCTACAATGAGCAGTTCTTC
CDR3aa: CSARGGTSGRTYNEQFF

abundance: many
d_gene: NA
v_gene: TRBV9
j_gene: TRBJ2-5
CDR3nt: TGTGCCAGCAGCGTAGGGCAGGGGGGAGAGACCCAGTACTTC
CDR3aa: CASSVGQGGETQYF

abundance: NA
d_gene: TRBD2
v_gene: TRBV3-1
j_gene: TRBJ2-2
CDR3nt: TGTGCCAGCAGCCCTCACGGGAGGGTTCAAACCGGGGAGCTGTTTTTT
CDR3aa: CASSPHGRVQTGELFF

abundance: NA
d_gene: NA
v_gene: TRBV12-3/TRBV12-4
j_gene: TRBJ1-5
CDR3nt: TGTGCCAGCGGTCCGGGGACGGATCCCCAACCTGTTCAGCCCCAGCATTTT
CDR3aa: CASGPGTDPQPVQPQHF

abundance: many
d_gene: TRBD2
v_gene: TRBV20-1
j_gene: TRBJ2-7
CDR3nt: TGCAGTGCTGCCGGGACTAGCGCCAACGAGCAGTACTTC
CDR3aa: CSAAGTSANEQYF

abundance: NA
d_gene: NA
v_gene: TRBV19
j_gene: TRBJ2-7
CDR3nt: NA
CDR3aa: CASSILAATLNEQYF

abundance: many
d_gene: TRBD2
v_gene: TRBV9
j_gene: TRBJ2-5
CDR3nt: TGTGCCAGCAGCGTAGCGGCTAGCGGGAGGCTGATAGGCGGGACCCAGTACTTC
CDR3aa: CASSVAASGRLIGGTQYF

abundance: many
d_gene: TRBD2
v_gene: TRBV7-9
j_gene: TRBJ2-1
CDR3nt: TGTGCCAGCAGCTTAGAGGGACTATACAATGAGCAGTTCTTC
CDR3aa: CASSLEGLYNEQFF

abundance: many
d_gene: TRBD1
v_gene: TRBV18
j_gene: TRBJ1-1
CDR3nt: TGTGCCAGCTCACCCGGACAGGGCCTTGAAGCTTTCTTT
CDR3aa: CASSPGQGLEAFF

abundance: NA
d_gene: NA
v_gene: TRBV4-1
j_gene: TRBJ2-1
CDR3nt: TGCGCCAGCAGCCAACTCCTACCCCCCAATGAGCAGTTCTTC
CDR3aa: CASSQLLPPNEQFF

abundance: many
d_gene: NA
v_gene: TRBV12-3/TRBV12-4
j_gene: TRBJ2-1
CDR3nt: TGTGCCAGCAGTTTCTTCCAGGGAAGTGGTCTGCAGTTCTTC
CDR3aa: CASSFFQGSGLQFF

abundance: many
d_gene: NA
v_gene: TRBV28
j_gene: TRBJ2-5
CDR3nt: TGTGCCAGCAGTTTACAGCAAGAGACCCAGTACTTC
CDR3aa: CASSLQQETQYF

abundance: NA
d_gene: NA
v_gene: TRBV20-1
j_gene: TRBJ1-4
CDR3nt: TGCAGTACTAGGGAGCCTTCGGATAATGAAAAACTGTTTTTT
CDR3aa: CSTREPSDNEKLFF

abundance: NA
d_gene: TRBD2
v_gene: TRBV9
j_gene: TRBJ2-2
CDR3nt: TGTGCCAGCAGCCCCTCACGAGCGGGAGGCCACACCGGGGAGCTGTTTTTT
CDR3aa: CASSPSRAGGHTGELFF

abundance: many
d_gene: TRBD1
v_gene: TRBV20-1
j_gene: TRBJ2-1
CDR3nt: TGCAGTGCTCACAGGGGGTTGAACAATGAGCAGTTCTTC
CDR3aa: CSAHRGLNNEQFF

abundance: NA
d_gene: TRBD1
v_gene: TRBV20-1
j_gene: TRBJ1-1
CDR3nt: TGCAGTGCTGCAGGCCGCCGGACAGGGAACACTCAAGCTTTCTTT
CDR3aa: CSAAGRRTGNTQAFF

abundance: many
d_gene: TRBD2
v_gene: TRBV28
j_gene: TRBJ2-1
CDR3nt: TGTGCCAGCAGTTGGACTAGCGGGAAAGCCAATGAGCAGTTCTTC
CDR3aa: CASSWTSGKANEQFF

abundance: many
d_gene: TRBD1
v_gene: TRBV4-2
j_gene: TRBJ2-1
CDR3nt: TGTGCCAGCAGCCAGACGGGGACAGGAGCCTACAATGAGCAGTTCTTC
CDR3aa: CASSQTGTGAYNEQFF

abundance: many
d_gene: NA
v_gene: TRBV7-2
j_gene: TRBJ2-2
CDR3nt: TGTGCCAGCAGCTTAGCGGCAGGGTCCGGGGAGCTGTTTTTT
CDR3aa: CASSLAAGSGELFF

abundance: NA
d_gene: NA
v_gene: TRBV6-6
j_gene: TRBJ1-1
CDR3nt: TGTGCCAGCAGTTACTCAGAGCCTGAAGCCTTCTTT
CDR3aa: CASSYSEPEAFF